Sequencing of this T cell receptor (beta chain) was carried out in a study of shared clonotypes between healthy human individuals. Study observations and caveats: Clonotype sharing across a few donors was observed for roughly 5% of naive CD4 clonotypes. The authors sampled blood alone, and tissue repertoires likely differ.

Trimming shortened V by 2 bases and J by 0 bases, and 16 bases separated the two germline ends. Germline V lookup: CDR1 MNHNS, CDR2 SASEGT. The length of the CDR3 is 17 residues. This clone has just one count. Its antigen is unidentified. The authors distributed each subset's genomic DNA evenly over several immunoSEQ plates. Measured with immunoSEQ multiplex PCR; TCRdb has only the in-frame clones, and not every one. The sample has roughly 2.5 million clones; 85% to 95% are singletons. The sequence derives from a man younger than 35 in good health. The chain employs TRBV6-1 and TRBJ1-1; a possible D gene is TRBD1 (6 bases). Sample: naive CD4+ T cells sorted from blood. The subset here: CD45RA+ positively selected. The CDR3 DNA sequence: TGTGCCAGCAGTGAAAAGCCGGCAGGGGATATGAACACTGAAGCTTTCTTT. Amino acids: CASSEKPAGDMNTEAFF.